Below, 13 T cell receptor beta chains from the same sample are listed, as sequenced in a study of T-cell memory formation after mild COVID-19. TCRdb re-called the 5' RACE reads through MiXCR, storing one row per CDR3 protein. The sample gives hundreds of thousands of distinct CDR3 sequences, roughly a fifth of which show up once; around 8.4% is in the top ten. Sequenced sample: PBMCs or a T cell subset sorted from them (not recorded which). Source of these receptors: an adult woman who had mild COVID-19 (a few samples of this study predate the infection). Cell type and time point are not known.

The rearrangement uses TRBV6-5 and TRBJ2-7; 10 bases are a match to TRBD1. Germline V gene lookup returns CDR1 MNHEY and CDR2 SVGAGI. CDR3 size: 18 residues. Trimming removed 4 bases from V and 0 bases from J; junction bases left unmatched: 12. Written as DNA, the CDR3 is TGTGCCAGCAGTTTAACATTCCCGGGACAGGGGATCTCCTACGAGCAGTACTTC. This sequence encodes CASSLTFPGQGISYEQYF.

This clonotype turned up a few times. This sequence joins TRBV2 and TRBJ2-3; D is unresolved. The CDR3 has 16 amino acids. V was clipped by 5 bases and J by 0 bases, with 15 bases between them. Per the germline V gene, CDR1 is SNHLY and CDR2 is FYNNEI. Here the CDR3 reads CASSPTYESSTDTQYF. DNA for the CDR3: TGTGCCAGCAGTCCCACCTACGAGTCTAGCACAGATACGCAGTATTTT.

This clonotype was counted at least ten times. V is TRBV9 and J is TRBJ2-1, with D possibly being TRBD2 (6 bases). The CDR3 is 15 residues long. Germline V gene lookup returns CDR1 SGDLS and CDR2 YYNGEE. Between the trimmed V and J ends, which lost 2 bases and 2 bases, there was a span of 11 bases. The CDR3 region is CASSVGGRAYNEQFF. The DNA for the CDR3 is TGTGCCAGCAGCGTTGGAGGGCGGGCCTACAATGAGCAGTTCTTC.

The J gene is TRBJ2-2, the V gene TRBV5-6; D unclear. CDR3 length equals 12 residues. Germline CDR1 reads SGHDT; CDR2 reads YYEEEE. Trimming shortened V by 6 bases and J by 6 bases, and 9 bases separated the two germline ends. CDR3 DNA sequence: TGTGCCAGCACCACTAATTCCGGGGAGCTGTTTTTT. Translating it yields CASTTNSGELFF.

This clonotype turned up a few times. This chain uses TRBV20-1 with TRBJ1-2; 8 bases are a match to TRBD1. V lost 0 bases and J lost 7; bases outside the gene matches: 10. CDR3 length: 15 residues. Germline V lookup: CDR1 DFQATT, CDR2 SNEGSKA (reference sequence). CDR3: CSARDLRQGMRGYTF. DNA of the CDR3: TGCAGTGCTAGAGATTTAAGACAGGGGATGCGTGGCTACACCTTC.

The chain couples TRBV18 to TRBJ2-5, with D perhaps matching TRBD2 (5 bases). Trimming stripped 4 bases from V and 4 bases from J, with 13 bases between. Germline V gene sequence: CDR1 KGHSH, CDR2 LQKENI. The CDR3 runs 14 residues. CDR3 sequence (DNA): TGTGCCAGCTCACACCGGGGTCTGCGAGAGACCCAGTACTTC. This codes for CASSHRGLRETQYF.

This clonotype has more than one count but fewer than ten. The chain recombines TRBV19 with TRBJ2-4; no reliable D call. This CDR3 is 11 amino acids long. V was cut by 0 bases and J by 16 bases, with 10 bases left in between. CDR1 is LNHDA and CDR2 is SQIVND in the germline V gene (reference sequence). For the CDR3, the DNA is TGTGCCAGTAGTATAGATCTCGGGTTCTACTTC. It specifies CASSIDLGFYF.

This clonotype occurred a few times. The rearrangement joins TRBV12-3 or TRBV12-4 to TRBJ2-7; 11 nucleotides line up with TRBD2. After removal of 6 bases from V and 4 bases from J, the junction contained 8 bases not matched to a gene. This CDR3 contains 15 residues. The CDR3 spells CASRQGLAETYEQYF. CDR3 DNA: TGTGCCAGCAGGCAGGGACTAGCGGAAACTTACGAGCAGTACTTC.

The V and J genes are TRBV5-6 and TRBJ1-2, with a weak D call TRBD1 (5 bases). CDR1 and CDR2 (germline): SGHDT, YYEEEE. The CDR3 is 14 residues long. The V end lost 10 bases, the J end lost 4 bases, and 20 bases lay between the germline ends. Here the CDR3 DNA reads TGTGCCTGGAGTGGACACCAGGCCGGCTATGGCTACACCTTC. The encoded protein is CAWSGHQAGYGYTF. Full variable domain (missing parts from reference TRBV5-6 and TRBJ1-2): DAGVTQSPTHLIKTRGQQVTLRCSPKSGHDTVSWYQQALGQGPQFIFQYYEEEERQRGNFPDRFSGHQFPNYSSELNVNALLLGDSALYLCAWSGHQAGYGYTFGSGTRLTVV.

The V and J genes are TRBV27 and TRBJ2-7; D perhaps matches TRBD1 (6 bases). This CDR3 has 16 residues. Germline loops: CDR1 MNHEY, CDR2 SMNVEV (reference sequence). Deletions cut 0 bases from V and 3 bases from J, with 15 bases between. CDR3 coding DNA: TGTGCCAGCAGTTTATCGTTCAGGGGCCGATTCTACGAGCAGTACTTC. This gives the protein CASSLSFRGRFYEQYF.

V gene TRBV6-1 combines with J gene TRBJ1-1; 8 bases match TRBD1. J gave up 3 bases and V 6 bases, and 6 bases lay outside the gene matches. The CDR3 totals 14 residues. Germline CDR1 reads MNHNS; CDR2 reads SASEGT. For the CDR3, the DNA is TGTGCCAGCAGCCGGACAGGGACGGACACTGAAGCTTTCTTT. Amino acid sequence: CASSRTGTDTEAFF.

This sequence joins TRBV7-6 and TRBJ1-5; 8 positions match TRBD1. The length of the CDR3 is 17 residues. V dropped 4 bases and J dropped 3; count of bases not matched to a gene: 11. The germline CDR1 and CDR2 sequences are SGHVS and FNYEAQ. CDR3 residues: CASSSRQGSDYNQPQHF. CDR3 nucleotide sequence: TGTGCCAGCAGCTCCCGACAGGGGTCCGACTACAATCAGCCCCAGCATTTT.

The chain combines TRBV27 with TRBJ1-1; unclear D gene. Trimming removed 2 bases at V and 4 bases at J, with 11 bases between. This CDR3 has 14 residues. Germline CDR1 and CDR2: MNHEY and SMNVEV (reference sequence). DNA of the CDR3: TGTGCCAGCAGTTTAAGTGCGGTCTCCACTGAAGCTTTCTTT. Amino acids: CASSLSAVSTEAFF.